The 17 T cell receptor beta chains listed next were all sequenced from one sample in a study of memory CD4+ T cells and cytomegalovirus serostatus. Libraries were prepared by immunoSEQ multiplex PCR; TCRdb keeps only in-frame clonotypes and omits some of them. The sample has around 53,000 clones, around 82% seen once. Single viable CD3+CD4+CD8-CD45RO+ cells were sorted as the memory CD4+ T cells. The sequenced material came from memory CD4+ T cells from blood. These receptors all come from an adult in good health and CMV-seropositive.

This CDR3 is CASSPTGDPYTF. In nucleotides, the CDR3 is TGTGCCAGCAGTCCCACAGGGGACCCCTACACCTTC. This rearrangement joins TRBV7-2 to TRBJ1-2; 7 positions agree with TRBD1. The germline V gene has CDR1 SGHTA and CDR2 FQGNSA. This CDR3 spans 12 amino acids. The V segment lost 6 bases and the J segment 10 bases; nucleotides outside the gene matches: 8.

V and J are TRBV29-1 and TRBJ1-1; 11 positions match TRBD1. With 5 bases clipped from V and 2 bases from J, the junction kept 10 bases outside the gene matches. Per the germline V gene, CDR1 is SQVTM and CDR2 is ANQGSEA. The CDR3 totals 16 residues. As DNA, the CDR3 is TGCAGCGTTTTATTGGGACAGGGGGACCTTAACACTGAAGCTTTCTTT. Translated: CSVLLGQGDLNTEAFF.

V usage is TRBV7-2 and J usage is TRBJ2-7; the D gene is possibly TRBD2 (5 bases). This CDR3 has 13 residues. Germline V lookup: CDR1 SGHTA, CDR2 FQGNSA. V was trimmed by 5 bases and J by 5 bases, leaving 13 bases between them. In nucleotides, the CDR3 is TGTGCCAGCAGCCGACGATCGGGGAACGAGCAGTACTTC. It is translated as CASSRRSGNEQYF.

The chain carries TRBV18 and TRBJ2-2; TRBD1 agrees at 7 bases. J gave up 1 base and V 4 bases, and 6 bases lay outside the gene matches. This CDR3 is built from 16 residues. Germline V gives CDR1 KGHSH, CDR2 LQKENI. CDR3 in DNA: TGTGCCAGCTCACGACAGGGTGACCAGAACACCGGGGAGCTGTTTTTT. Protein sequence: CASSRQGDQNTGELFF.

The rearrangement links TRBV6-6 to TRBJ2-1; 10 bases are shared with TRBD2. The CDR3 length is 15 residues. Losses at the gene ends were 8 bases for V and 3 bases for J; bases not matched to a gene: 7. Germline V gene sequence: CDR1 MNHNY, CDR2 SVGAGI (reference sequence). CDR3 sequence (DNA): TGTGCCAGCGCCTCCGGGACTAGCGACTACAATGAGCAGTTCTTC. It codes for CASASGTSDYNEQFF.

This clone has just one count. The chain employs TRBV19 and TRBJ1-5; D call uncertain. The CDR3 runs to 13 residues. V was clipped by 3 bases and J by 4 bases, with 7 bases between them. Germline CDR1 reads LNHDA; CDR2 reads SQIVND (reference sequence). CDR3 residues: CASSMYVNQPQHF. The CDR3, as DNA: TGTGCCAGTAGTATGTATGTGAATCAGCCCCAGCATTTT.

This clone was seen only once. V is TRBV11-2 and J is TRBJ1-1, with 7 bases aligning to TRBD1. The length of the CDR3 is 14 residues. V gave up 3 bases and J gave up 4 bases; unmatched junction bases: 5. The germline V gene encodes CDR1 SGHAT and CDR2 FQNNGV. The CDR3 nucleotides are TGTGCCAGCAGCTTCCTCAGGGGGGCCACTGAAGCTTTCTTT. Its translation is CASSFLRGATEAFF. Full variable domain (missing parts from reference TRBV11-2 and TRBJ1-1): EAGVAQSPRYKIIEKRQSVAFWCNPISGHATLYWYQQILGQGPKLLIQFQNNGVVDDSQLPKDRFSAERLKGVDSTLKIQPAKLEDSAVYLCASSFLRGATEAFFGQGTRLTVV.

The V and J genes are TRBV18 and TRBJ2-7; D gene unclear. With 3 bases removed from V and 3 bases from J, the gap between germline ends came to 18 bases. Looked up from germline, CDR1 is KGHSH and CDR2 is LQKENI. This CDR3 is 16 amino acids long. The CDR3 sequence is CASSPGLSSSRYEQYF. The CDR3 DNA reads as TGTGCCAGCTCACCTGGCCTGAGTTCCTCTCGCTACGAGCAGTACTTC.

The rearrangement uses TRBV2 and TRBJ1-5; no firm D call. The CDR3 is 12 residues long. Germline lookup yields CDR1 SNHLY and CDR2 FYNNEI. Trimming stripped 2 bases from V and 7 bases from J, with 6 bases between. The CDR3 loop reads CASSEWSQPQHF. The CDR3 region has the DNA TGTGCCAGCAGTGAATGGAGCCAGCCCCAGCATTTT. The full variable domain, in which reference TRBV2 and TRBJ1-5 provide the parts outside the CDR3, is EPEVTQTPSHQVTQMGQEVILRCVPISNHLYFYWYRQILGQKVEFLVSFYNNEISEKSEIFDDQFSVERPDGSNFTLKIRSTKLEDSAMYFCASSEWSQPQHFGDGTRLSIL.

The V call is TRBV6-1, the J call TRBJ2-5; D unresolved. Germline V gene data show CDR1 as MNHNS and CDR2 as SASEGT. The CDR3 length is 12 residues. Trimming took off 6 bases at V and 3 bases at J, with 8 bases between the two ends. The CDR3 protein is CASSFQEETQYF. For the CDR3, the DNA is TGTGCCAGCAGCTTCCAGGAAGAGACCCAGTACTTC.

The V gene is TRBV2, the J gene TRBJ2-7, with a tentative D call TRBD1 (5 bases). This CDR3 spans 13 amino acids. Germline CDR1 and CDR2: SNHLY and FYNNEI. Trimming stripped 6 bases from V and 6 bases from J, with 15 bases between. The CDR3 nucleotides read TGTGCCAGCAGCGAGATGACAGTCTCCGAGCAGTACTTC. It translates to CASSEMTVSEQYF.

This sequence joins TRBV2 and TRBJ2-5, with TRBD2 identical over 10 bases. The V gene end was trimmed by 4 bases and the J gene end by 10 bases; junction bases not matched to a gene: 9. The CDR3 consists of 14 residues. Germline CDR1 is SNHLY and CDR2 is FYNNEI. As DNA, the CDR3 is TGTGCCAGCAGTGGGATAGCGGGGGGCCCGGACCAGTACTTC. Translating it yields CASSGIAGGPDQYF.

The CDR3 sequence is CASSQDQDSQNEKLFF. DNA of the CDR3: TGCGCCAGCAGCCAAGACCAGGACAGTCAAAATGAAAAACTGTTTTTT. V is TRBV4-1 and J is TRBJ1-4; D might be TRBD1 (6 bases). The CDR3 extends over 16 amino acids. Germline CDR1 reads MGHRA; CDR2 reads YSYEKL. Trimming removed 0 bases at V and 5 bases at J, with 13 bases between.

The V call is TRBV7-3, the J call TRBJ1-4; perhaps TRBD1 as D (5 bases). Trimming removed 5 bases at V and 7 bases at J, with 17 bases between. The CDR3 has 15 amino acids. From germline, CDR1 is SGHTA and CDR2 FQGTGA. The CDR3 nucleotides read TGTGCCAGCAGCCCGGGTCGGGGGTTAGGTGAAAAACTGTTTTTT. Protein: CASSPGRGLGEKLFF. Full variable domain (missing parts from reference TRBV7-3 and TRBJ1-4): GAGVSQTPSNKVTEKGKYVELRCDPISGHTALYWYRQSLGQGPEFLIYFQGTGAADDSGLPNDRFFAVRPEGSVSTLKIQRTERGDSAVYLCASSPGRGLGEKLFFGSGTQLSVL.

The chain joins TRBV19 to TRBJ1-2, with TRBD1 matching 8 bases. Germline V gene lookup returns CDR1 LNHDA and CDR2 SQIVND (reference sequence). V was pared by 5 bases and J by 1 base, with 12 bases of the junction left unmatched. This CDR3 region has 17 residues. The CDR3 here is CASSRSDRGGFNYGYTF. The CDR3 nucleotides read TGTGCCAGTAGTCGATCCGACAGGGGCGGATTTAACTATGGCTACACCTTC.

The rearrangement uses TRBV7-9 and TRBJ2-2; D possibly matches TRBD1 or TRBD2 (5 bases each). CDR3 length: 16 amino acids. The germline V gene has CDR1 SEHNR and CDR2 FQNEAQ (reference sequence). V lost 2 bases to trimming and J lost 13 bases, with 23 bases between them. CDR3 coding DNA: TGTGCCAGCAGCTTACTAGCCAGGGCAAGTTCTTACTCGCTGTTTTTT. It codes for CASSLLARASSYSLFF.

The V call is TRBV10-2, the J call TRBJ2-1; 14 bases align to TRBD2. Germline values: CDR1 WSHSY, CDR2 SAAADI. The V segment lost 9 bases and the J segment 8 bases; nucleotides outside the gene matches: 6. CDR3 length: 14 residues. CDR3 protein: CASKTSGGADEQFF. The CDR3 DNA reads as TGCGCCAGTAAGACTAGCGGGGGGGCCGATGAGCAGTTCTTC.